This paragraph covers one T cell receptor (beta chain) sequence. Its specificity is not known. Produced via immunoSEQ multiplex PCR; TCRdb's table is partial and in-frame only. Of under 20,000 clones listed, roughly 67% were seen once; the top ten hold around 8.3%. These data originate in a study of PD-1 blockade in classical Hodgkin lymphoma. At the level of the study: Nivolumab dosed at 3 mg/kg went to patients intravenously every 2 weeks. General study points: Newly diagnosed patients were reported to start with lower TCR diversity than healthy donors.

Following autologous stem cell transplantation, relapse occurred in every patient, and exposure to brentuximab vedotin varied. The source material was peripheral blood mononuclear cells (PBMCs), sampled before the second cycle of nivolumab. This receptor was obtained from a human donor with classical Hodgkin lymphoma.

Written as DNA, the CDR3 is TGTGCCAGTAGTCCCTCCGGGAGCACTTATGGCTACACCTTC. Translating it yields CASSPSGSTYGYTF. The V call is TRBV19, the J call TRBJ1-2, with D uncertain. CDR1 and CDR2 from the germline V gene are LNHDA and SQIVND (reference sequence). CDR3 length: 14 amino acids. Between the trimmed V and J ends, which lost 5 bases and 5 bases, there was a span of 15 bases.